The entry below gives a single TCR beta chain sequence along with its context. As yet, its antigen is unknown. A junction boundary mismatches the germline segment, possibly from a read error. These data come from a study of T cell responses to AZD1222 COVID-19 vaccine. General study findings and limits: At study baseline, merely five or six AZD1222 recipients were seropositive.

The CDR3 consists of 14 residues. The germline V gene encodes CDR1 SQVTM and CDR2 ANQGSEA. Assay: immunoSEQ multiplex PCR; the TCRdb copy retains only in-frame clones and omits some. The repertoire holds more than 95,000 clones, with around nine tenths as singletons. Here the sequenced sample was peripheral blood, taken on day 0 of AZD1222 vaccination. The receptor's source is an adult in good health. The chain carries TRBV29-1 and TRBJ1-1; the D is unclear. The CDR3 DNA sequence: TGCAGCGTTGATAAGATGAACCGGAACACTGGAGCTTTCTTT. Its protein is CSVDKMNRNTGAFF.